This TCR beta chain was obtained from a study of molecular identifiers for immune sequencing clone quantification. This clonotype was observed many times. CDR3 length equals 14 residues. The V end lost 0 bases, the J end lost 0 bases, and 8 bases lay between the germline ends. CDR1 and CDR2 (germline): GTSNPN, SVGIG (reference sequence). TCRdb processed the PCR reads anew with MiXCR; each CDR3 protein has one entry. The sample gives just under 650,000 distinct CDR3 sequences, around 20% of which show up once; approximately 0.9% is in the top ten. Naive CD8 T cell sorting was performed on the CD8+CD4-CCR7+CD45RA+ phenotype.

This chain connects TRBV30 to TRBJ1-2; D gene unclear. This clonotype originated in a human donor in good health. Some libraries in this study had Jurkat cell RNA spiked in. The specimen sequenced was naive CD8+ T cells from blood, with Jurkat cell RNA spiked in. As for subset: FACS-sorted CD8+CD4-CCR7+CD45RA+ naive T cells. The CDR3: CAWSVLVANYGYTF. The CDR3 nucleotides read TGTGCCTGGAGTGTACTTGTTGCTAACTATGGCTACACCTTC.